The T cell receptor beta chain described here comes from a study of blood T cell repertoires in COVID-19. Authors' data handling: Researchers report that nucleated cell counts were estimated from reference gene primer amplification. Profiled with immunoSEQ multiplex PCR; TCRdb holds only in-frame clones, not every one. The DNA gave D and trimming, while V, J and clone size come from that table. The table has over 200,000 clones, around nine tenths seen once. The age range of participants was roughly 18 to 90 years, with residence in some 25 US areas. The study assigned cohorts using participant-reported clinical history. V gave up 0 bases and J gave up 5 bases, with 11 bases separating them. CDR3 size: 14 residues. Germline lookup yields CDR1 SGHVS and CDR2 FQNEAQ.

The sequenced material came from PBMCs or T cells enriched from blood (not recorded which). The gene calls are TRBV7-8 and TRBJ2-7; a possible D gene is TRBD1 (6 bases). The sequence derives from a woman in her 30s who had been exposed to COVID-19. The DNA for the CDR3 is TGTGCCAGCAGCTTAGCGACGAGGGGGAACGAGCAGTACTTC. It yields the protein CASSLATRGNEQYF.